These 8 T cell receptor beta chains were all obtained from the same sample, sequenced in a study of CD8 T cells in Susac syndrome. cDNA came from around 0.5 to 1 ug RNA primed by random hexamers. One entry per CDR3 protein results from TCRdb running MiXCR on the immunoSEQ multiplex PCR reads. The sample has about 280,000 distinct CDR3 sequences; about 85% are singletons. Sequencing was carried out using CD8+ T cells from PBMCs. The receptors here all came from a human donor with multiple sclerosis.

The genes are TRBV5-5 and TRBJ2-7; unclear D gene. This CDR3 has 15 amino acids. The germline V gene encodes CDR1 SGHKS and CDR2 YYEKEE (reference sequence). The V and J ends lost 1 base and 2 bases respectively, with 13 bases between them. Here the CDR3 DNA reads TGTGCCAGCAGCTTGTATGGTTCCGGCACCTACGAGCAGTACTTC. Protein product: CASSLYGSGTYEQYF.

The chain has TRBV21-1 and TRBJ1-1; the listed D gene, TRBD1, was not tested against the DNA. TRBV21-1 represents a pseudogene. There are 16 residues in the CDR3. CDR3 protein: CASSPKGTASSTEAFF. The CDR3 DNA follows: TGTGCCAGCAGCCCTAAAGGGACCGCGTCGAGCACTGAAGCTTTCTTT.

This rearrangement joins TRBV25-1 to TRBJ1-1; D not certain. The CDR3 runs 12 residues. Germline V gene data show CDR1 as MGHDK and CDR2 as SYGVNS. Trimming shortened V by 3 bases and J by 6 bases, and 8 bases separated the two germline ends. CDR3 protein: CASSDEGAEAFF. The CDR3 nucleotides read TGTGCCAGCAGTGACGAGGGAGCTGAAGCTTTCTTT.

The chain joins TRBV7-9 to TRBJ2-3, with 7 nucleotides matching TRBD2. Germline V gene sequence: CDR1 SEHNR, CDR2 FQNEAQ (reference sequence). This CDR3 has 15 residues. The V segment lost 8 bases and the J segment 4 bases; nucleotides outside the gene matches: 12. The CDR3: CASDLTLAVADTQYF. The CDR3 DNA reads TGTGCCAGCGATCTGACGCTAGCGGTGGCAGATACGCAGTATTTT.

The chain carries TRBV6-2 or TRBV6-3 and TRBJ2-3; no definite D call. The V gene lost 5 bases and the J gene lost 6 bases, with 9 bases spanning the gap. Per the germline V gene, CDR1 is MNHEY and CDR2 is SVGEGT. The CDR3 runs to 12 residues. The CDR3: CASSLSRDTQYF. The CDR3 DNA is TGTGCCAGCAGTCTCTCCCGGGATACGCAGTATTTT.

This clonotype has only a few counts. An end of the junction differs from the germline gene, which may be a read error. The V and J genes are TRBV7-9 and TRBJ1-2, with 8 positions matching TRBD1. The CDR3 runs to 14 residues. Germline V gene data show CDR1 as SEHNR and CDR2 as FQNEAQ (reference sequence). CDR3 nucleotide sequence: TGTGCCAGCAGCTTAGAGCAGGGGGCACCTGGACTTTGCTTC. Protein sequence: CASSLEQGAPGLCF.

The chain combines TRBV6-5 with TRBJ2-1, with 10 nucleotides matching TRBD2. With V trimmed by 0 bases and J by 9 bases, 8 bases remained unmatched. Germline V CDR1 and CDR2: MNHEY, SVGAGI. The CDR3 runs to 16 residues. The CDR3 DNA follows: TGTGCCAGCAGTTACTCGGTGGCTAGCGGGAGTACTGAGCAGTTCTTC. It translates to CASSYSVASGSTEQFF.

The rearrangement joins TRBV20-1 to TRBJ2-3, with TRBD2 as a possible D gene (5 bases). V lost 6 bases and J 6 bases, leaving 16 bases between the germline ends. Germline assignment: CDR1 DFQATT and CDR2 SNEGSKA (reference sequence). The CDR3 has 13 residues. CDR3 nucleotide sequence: TGCAGTGCCTCGACTAAGCGTTGGGATACGCAGTATTTT. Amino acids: CSASTKRWDTQYF.